These 13 T cell receptor beta chains originate from one sample sequenced in a study of T cell repertoires in cytomegalovirus infection. From the reads, TCRdb called clonotypes with MiXCR, one entry per CDR3 protein. The repertoire holds more than 200,000 distinct CDR3 sequences, roughly 10% seen once, with around 15% in the top ten. The sequencing input was PBMCs. Source of these receptors: a human donor in good health (CMV status not recorded). Some clones in this sample may be carry-over from other donors' samples.

This chain joins TRBV6-5 and TRBJ1-6, with D unresolved. The germline gives CDR1 MNHEY, CDR2 SVGAGI. This CDR3 is built from 15 residues. Trimming shortened V by 5 bases and J by 6 bases, and 14 bases separated the two germline ends. In DNA, the CDR3 is TGTGCCAGCAGTCTCCGGGCCTCCGGTAATTCACCCCTCCACTTT. Translation gives CASSLRASGNSPLHF.

At least ten counts were recorded for this clonotype. The chain carries TRBV7-2 and TRBJ1-2; TRBD1 agrees at 8 bases. Trimming took 6 bases from V and 7 from J; bases not matched to a gene: 7. The germline V gene has CDR1 SGHTA and CDR2 FQGNSA. This CDR3 has 13 residues. DNA of the CDR3: TGTGCCAGCAGTTTCCAGGGGGCGGGTGGCTACACCTTC. The encoded protein is CASSFQGAGGYTF.

This sequence joins TRBV7-2 and TRBJ2-7, with D perhaps matching TRBD2 (6 bases). CDR3 length equals 13 residues. The V gene's germline CDR1 is SGHTA and CDR2 FQGNSA. Trimming stripped 4 bases from V and 9 bases from J, with 16 bases between. The CDR3 region has the DNA TGTGCCAGCAGCTCCGGGACTCCGGGGGTGCAGTACTTC. Its protein is CASSSGTPGVQYF.

The genes are TRBV20-1 and TRBJ2-5, with 11 bases fitting TRBD1. CDR3 length: 13 amino acids. CDR1 and CDR2 from the germline V gene are DFQATT and SNEGSKA (reference sequence). Unmatched junction bases numbered 4, after V lost 4 bases and J lost 6 bases. Written as DNA, the CDR3 is TGCAGTGCTAAAGGACAGGGGGCACAGACCCAGTACTTC. Protein product: CSAKGQGAQTQYF.

This clonotype was observed at least ten times. The chain links TRBV7-2 to TRBJ1-5; D gene uncertain. Trimming cost V 1 base and J 4 bases, with 14 bases left between them. This CDR3 has 16 residues. CDR1 is SGHTA, CDR2 FQGNSA, per germline. CDR3 nucleotides: TGTGCCAGCAGCTTAGAATCGCGGAGATTAAATCAGCCCCAGCATTTT. Amino acid sequence: CASSLESRRLNQPQHF.

This clonotype was counted at least ten times. The CDR3 DNA reads TGCAGTGCCAAAGAGACAGGGATTAGCAATCAGCCCCAGCATTTT. Encoded protein: CSAKETGISNQPQHF. The chain recombines TRBV20-1 with TRBJ1-5, with 7 nucleotides matching TRBD1. Germline V gives CDR1 DFQATT, CDR2 SNEGSKA (reference sequence). This CDR3 comprises 15 residues. V gave up 6 bases and J gave up 0 bases; unmatched junction bases: 8.

This clonotype has only a few counts. V usage is TRBV28 and J usage is TRBJ1-1; D gene uncertain. This CDR3 comprises 13 residues. Trimming left V 1 base short and J 1 base short, with 4 bases between. Per germline, CDR1 MDHEN and CDR2 SYDVKM. The CDR3 nucleotides read TGTGCCAGCAGTTTATACCGGAACACTGAAGCTTTCTTT. Amino acids: CASSLYRNTEAFF.

This clonotype was observed a few times. The rearrangement joins TRBV6-5 to TRBJ2-3; D gene uncertain. V lost 0 bases and J 6 bases, leaving 10 bases between the germline ends. CDR1 and CDR2 from the germline V gene are MNHEY and SVGAGI. The CDR3 totals 14 residues. The CDR3 DNA is TGTGCCAGCAGTTACTCGGCAGTCGAGGATACGCAGTATTTT. This gives the protein CASSYSAVEDTQYF.

This chain connects TRBV7-9 to TRBJ1-1, with a tentative D call TRBD1 (5 bases). The V end lost 6 bases, the J end lost 6 bases, and 17 bases lay between the germline ends. The CDR3 has 14 amino acids. CDR1 and CDR2 from the germline V gene are SEHNR and FQNEAQ (reference sequence). CDR3 nucleotides: TGTGCCAGCAGGACTGGCAGGGTCGGGCCTGAAGCTTTCTTT. Translating gives CASRTGRVGPEAFF.

This clonotype was counted at least ten times. The J gene is TRBJ2-2, the V gene TRBV23-1, with 7 bases fitting TRBD1. TRBV23-1 is designated an ORF whose function remains uncertain. V trimming: 1 base; J trimming: 4 bases; junction bases outside the gene matches: 3. The CDR3 spans 15 residues. The CDR3 DNA is TGCGCCAGCAGTCAATTACAGGGGACCACCGGGGAGCTGTTTTTT. Protein sequence: CASSQLQGTTGELFF.

Ten or more counts support this clonotype. The genes are TRBV7-2 and TRBJ1-1, with D possibly being TRBD1 (6 bases). Looked up from germline, CDR1 is SGHTA and CDR2 is FQGNSA. The CDR3 is 15 amino acids. V dropped 5 bases and J dropped 2 bases, with 15 bases sitting between them. The CDR3 here is CASSAQPGANTEAFF. DNA of the CDR3: TGTGCCAGCAGCGCTCAACCGGGGGCAAACACTGAAGCTTTCTTT.

This clonotype was counted many times. The genes are TRBV7-6 and TRBJ1-6; TRBD1 might be the D (6 bases). CDR1 is SGHVS and CDR2 is FNYEAQ in the germline V gene. The CDR3 loop spans 18 amino acids. Trimming removed 2 bases at V and 8 bases at J, with 22 bases between. CDR3 residues: CASSLNPPVTGRDSPLHF. In nucleotides, the CDR3 is TGTGCCAGCAGCTTAAATCCTCCTGTGACAGGTCGGGATTCACCCCTCCACTTT.

The genes are TRBV5-1 and TRBJ2-4, with D perhaps TRBD2 (5 bases). The CDR3 totals 16 residues. V was trimmed by 1 base and J by 1 base, leaving 12 bases between them. Germline V lookup: CDR1 SGHRS, CDR2 YFSETQ. CDR3 DNA sequence: TGCGCCAGCAGCTTGTCAGTGGGAGTGGCCAAAAACATTCAGTACTTC. Its translation: CASSLSVGVAKNIQYF.